The 13 T cell receptor beta chains below were found in one sample sequenced in a study of response to subunit inactivated influenza vaccine. TCRdb ran MiXCR on the RT-PCR reads and lists one entry per CDR3 protein. The sample includes about 800,000 distinct CDR3 sequences, 21% seen only once; the top ten take roughly a tenth. The material sequenced was PBMCs from blood, taken around 5 days after vaccination. These receptors all come from a man aged 50-60 years who received an inactivated influenza vaccine.

The chain uses TRBV18 and TRBJ2-5; 8 bases are a match to TRBD1. The CDR3 contains 18 residues. CDR1 and CDR2 (germline): KGHSH, LQKENI. The V gene end was trimmed by 4 bases and the J gene end by 1 base; junction bases not matched to a gene: 14. CDR3 sequence: CASSLTRGQASTQETQYF. CDR3 nucleotides: TGTGCCAGCTCACTGACGCGGGGACAGGCGTCAACCCAAGAGACCCAGTACTTC.

The chain employs TRBV20-1 and TRBJ1-1; 8 bases align to TRBD1. V was clipped by 6 bases and J by 11 bases; unmatched bases: 11. There are 12 residues in the CDR3. CDR1 is DFQATT and CDR2 is SNEGSKA in the germline V gene (reference sequence). CDR3 protein: CSALPTTGDAFF. The CDR3 nucleotides are TGCAGTGCCCTCCCAACGACAGGGGACGCTTTCTTT.

This clonotype has only a few counts. V and J are TRBV20-1 and TRBJ2-7, with D hard to call. Per the germline V gene, CDR1 is DFQATT and CDR2 is SNEGSKA (reference sequence). The CDR3 has 12 residues. The ends were cut back, 6 bases at V and 5 bases at J, with 14 bases in the middle. As DNA, the CDR3 is TGCAGTGCCGCCAGCCGGCTTGACGAGCAGTACTTC. Its translation: CSAASRLDEQYF.

A few counts support this clonotype. The V call is TRBV7-8, the J call TRBJ1-5; 7 bases fit TRBD1. Germline lookup yields CDR1 SGHVS and CDR2 FQNEAQ. Trimming took 4 bases from V and 10 from J; bases not matched to a gene: 10. The CDR3 runs 14 residues. CDR3: CASSSTGVGSPQHF. The CDR3 DNA sequence: TGTGCCAGCAGCTCCACAGGGGTAGGCAGTCCCCAGCATTTT. The full variable domain, in which reference TRBV7-8 and TRBJ1-5 provide the parts outside the CDR3, is GAGVSQSPRYKVAKRGQDVALRCDPISGHVSLFWYQQALGQGPEFLTYFQNEAQLDKSGLPSDRFFAERPEGSVSTLKIQRTQQEDSAVYLCASSSTGVGSPQHFGDGTRLSIL.

This clonotype was seen many times. This chain links TRBV5-1 with TRBJ1-2, with a weak D call TRBD1 (5 bases). This CDR3 contains 12 residues. CDR1 and CDR2 (germline): SGHRS, YFSETQ. V lost 4 bases to trimming and J lost 8 bases, with 12 bases between them. CDR3 nucleotides: TGCGCCAGCAGCAGGCAGGGCCACGGCTACACCTTC. Protein: CASSRQGHGYTF.

The genes are TRBV12-3 or TRBV12-4 and TRBJ1-2; D might be TRBD1 (5 bases). V was clipped by 6 bases and J by 4 bases, with 12 bases between them. This CDR3 has 13 residues. The DNA for the CDR3 is TGTGCCAGCAGGAACGACAGTTTCTATGGCTACACCTTC. This codes for CASRNDSFYGYTF.

This clonotype was observed a handful of times. The V call is TRBV6-5, the J call TRBJ2-7; the match to TRBD1 covers 10 bases. Trimming at V came to 5 bases and at J to 0 bases, leaving 13 bases not matched to a gene. CDR1 MNHEY and CDR2 SVGAGI come from the germline V gene. The CDR3 spans 18 residues. CDR3 loop: CASSLTPPRTGGSYEQYF. CDR3 DNA: TGTGCCAGCAGTCTCACTCCACCCAGGACAGGGGGCTCCTACGAGCAGTACTTC.

This clonotype was recorded many times. The chain recombines TRBV19 with TRBJ1-5; 7 bases align to TRBD1. Germline V gene sequence: CDR1 LNHDA, CDR2 SQIVND (reference sequence). V lost 10 bases and J lost 6; bases outside the gene matches: 12. CDR3 length equals 14 residues. This CDR3 is CATKGAGELQPQHF. In DNA, the CDR3 is TGTGCCACGAAGGGGGCAGGGGAACTTCAGCCCCAGCATTTT.

The rearrangement joins TRBV10-3 to TRBJ2-2, with 10 bases fitting TRBD1. There are 19 residues in the CDR3. Trimming at V came to 8 bases and at J to 5 bases, leaving 20 bases not matched to a gene. The germline V gene has CDR1 ENHRY and CDR2 SYGVKD. CDR3 in DNA: TGTGCCATCCAAGGACAGGGGGATTTATCCACTACCCGGACCGGGGAGCTGTTTTTT. Its protein is CAIQGQGDLSTTRTGELFF.

The V and J genes are TRBV24-1 and TRBJ2-1; 8 nucleotides align to TRBD2. The V and J ends lost 10 bases and 1 base, in that order; junction bases with no gene match: 5. The CDR3 sequence is 14 residues long. Looked up from germline, CDR1 is KGHDR and CDR2 is SFDVKD. CDR3 protein: CATAGLGSYNEQFF. DNA for the CDR3: TGTGCCACGGCGGGACTAGGGTCCTACAATGAGCAGTTCTTC.

This clonotype occurred a few times. The CDR3 DNA follows: TGCGCCAGCAGCCAAGGACTAGCGGGAGGATCTGTCCACGAGCAGTACTTC. Translating gives CASSQGLAGGSVHEQYF. This rearrangement joins TRBV4-1 to TRBJ2-7, with 13 bases that match TRBD2. From germline, CDR1 is MGHRA and CDR2 YSYEKL. The CDR3 is 17 amino acids. V trimming: 1 base; J trimming: 5 bases; junction bases outside the gene matches: 8.

This clonotype was counted ten times or more. The rearrangement uses TRBV12-3 or TRBV12-4 and TRBJ1-5, with D uncertain. Trimming shortened V by 4 bases and J by 6 bases, and 10 bases separated the two germline ends. The CDR3 extends over 13 amino acids. CDR3 protein: CASSYSRSQPQHF. CDR3 in DNA: TGTGCCAGCAGTTACAGTAGGTCTCAGCCCCAGCATTTT.

This clonotype was observed a few times. The gene calls are TRBV30 and TRBJ1-1, with a tentative D call TRBD1 (5 bases). Trimming cost V 8 bases and J 7 bases, with 17 bases left between them. There are 12 residues in the CDR3. Looked up from germline, CDR1 is GTSNPN and CDR2 is SVGIG (reference sequence). DNA for the CDR3: TGTGCCGGACACAAGACGATGGGTGAAGCTTTCTTT. Translating it yields CAGHKTMGEAFF.